This T cell receptor beta chain derives from a study of a mutant IDH1 vaccine in newly diagnosed glioma. Study context: Patients in the study were vaccinated eight times, receiving shots in weeks 1, 3, 5, 7, 11, 15, 19 and 23. Patients received vaccination from 4-6 weeks after radiotherapy alone, or with temozolomide cycles. The therapy given earlier, which was standard therapy, consisted of radiotherapy, temozolomide, or both, and most of the patients received both.

This CDR3 is built from 13 residues. Germline V lookup: CDR1 SGHTA, CDR2 FQGTGA. V was shortened by 4 bases and J by 8 bases, with 14 bases between the two germline ends. The protocol was immunoSEQ multiplex PCR, while the TCRdb copy is restricted to in-frame clones and leaves out a portion. This table holds some 29,000 clones, 82% found once. The sample's time point: week 23, last vaccination. With topical imiquimod, each dose of the vaccine consisted of 300 ug of mutant IDH1 20-mer peptide. Regarding this clone: The antigen is not known.

Sequences were derived from PBMCs, sampled from a glioma patient whose treatment included an IDH1 peptide vaccine. The gene calls are TRBV7-3 and TRBJ1-2; perhaps TRBD1 as D (5 bases). The sequence was collected from a woman between 25 and 40 years old with glioma. The CDR3 protein is CASSSRSGDGYTF. The DNA for the CDR3 is TGTGCCAGCAGCTCACGCTCGGGGGACGGCTACACCTTC.